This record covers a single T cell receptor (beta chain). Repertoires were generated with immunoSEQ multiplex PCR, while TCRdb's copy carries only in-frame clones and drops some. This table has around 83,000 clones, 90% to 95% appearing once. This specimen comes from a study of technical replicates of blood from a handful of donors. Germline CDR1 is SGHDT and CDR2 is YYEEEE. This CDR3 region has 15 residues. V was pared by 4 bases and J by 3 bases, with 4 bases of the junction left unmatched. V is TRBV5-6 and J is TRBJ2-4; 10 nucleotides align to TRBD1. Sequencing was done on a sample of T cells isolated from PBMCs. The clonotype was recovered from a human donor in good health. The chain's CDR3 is CASSARDRGKNIQYF. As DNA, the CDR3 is TGTGCCAGCAGCGCCCGGGACAGGGGCAAAAACATTCAGTACTTC.